This T cell receptor beta chain was sequenced for a study of T cell repertoires in cytomegalovirus infection (dated by TCRdb to between 2018 and 2021). For the study in its entirety: Recently identified HLA-C-restricted CMV epitopes, whose presentation resists viral immunomodulation, were targeted by peptide stimulations together with well-studied HLA-B-restricted epitopes. Donor HLA type was relevant to the analysis, because carriage of CMV infection together with the matching HLA type was indicated by public TCR beta signatures.

Sequencing relied on an Illumina HiSeq 1500. TCRdb itself trimmed the public reads at Q25 with fastp, ran MiXCR and retained productive beta chains. Each CDR3 protein gets just one entry, which takes the most common genes and DNA from the rows behind it. The sample table contains about 920,000 distinct CDR3 sequences; only one count was recorded for about 33% of them. 13% of the sample comes from the top ten. Sample treatment or condition, as interpreted from the label and publication: in vitro stimulation with specific CMV peptide epitopes to enrich CMV-specific T cells. As regards this clonotype: The antigen it binds to is not known. The record has no base qualities; no much larger clone is one base away.

Trimming removed 7 bases from V and 1 base from J, leaving 22 bases between the germline ends. Including cysteine and phenylalanine, the CDR3 has 17 amino acids. CDR3 DNA only is kept here, 51 bases in frame from base 1. Via the germline V gene (reference sequence), CDR1 is MNHNY and CDR2 SVGAGI. Study-wide conclusions, independent of this receptor: In both this cohort and an independent roughly 400-donor cohort, the cumulative frequency of public TCR beta family members distinguished carriers of CMV infection plus the relevant HLA type. The ex vivo response was dominated by HLA-C-restricted CMV-specific TCR beta clonotypes, and the single most frequent clonotype in two of eight donors was supplied by these HLA-C-restricted clonotypes.

The TCR was taken from a human donor in good health (CMV status not recorded). Some clones in this sample may be carry-over from other donors' samples. Sequences were derived from cultured CD8+ T cells from PBMCs, sampled from culture after CMV antigen stimulation. The V and J genes are TRBV6-6 and TRBJ1-1, with a tentative D gene TRBD1 over 6 matching bases. The CDR3 reads CASNSAVERQANTEAFF. At the DNA level, the sequence is TGTGCCAGCAACTCTGCCGTCGAGAGACAGGCGAACACTGAAGCTTTCTTT.